This T cell receptor (beta chain) was profiled in a study of Ad26.COV2.S vaccination and SARS-CoV-2 variants. A single count supports this clone. Its antigen is undetermined. Treatment noted: around 19 received Ad26.COV2.S at low or high dose, single or two shots; about five received placebo; per-sample allocation not given. Sampling was done on day 63 after the first vaccine or placebo injection. General study points: Vaccinees reportedly had broad spike-specific CD8+ and CD4+ T cell responses.

CDR3 length: 15 residues. Trimming left V 6 bases short and J 3 bases short, with 15 bases between. CDR1 and CDR2 from the germline V gene are MNHEY and SVGAGI. TCRdb keeps only in-frame clones here, not all; method: immunoSEQ multiplex PCR. The sample has some 330,000 clones; 90% are singletons. The sample here was peripheral blood, taken in a trial of Ad26.COV2.S vaccine versus placebo. V is TRBV6-5 and J is TRBJ1-5, with D uncertain. The TCR was taken from a person aged 18-65 years who received the Ad26.COV2.S COVID-19 vaccine or a placebo. The CDR3 loop is CASSPPPGYNQPQHF. CDR3 nucleotide sequence: TGTGCCAGCAGCCCCCCCCCGGGATACAATCAGCCCCAGCATTTT.